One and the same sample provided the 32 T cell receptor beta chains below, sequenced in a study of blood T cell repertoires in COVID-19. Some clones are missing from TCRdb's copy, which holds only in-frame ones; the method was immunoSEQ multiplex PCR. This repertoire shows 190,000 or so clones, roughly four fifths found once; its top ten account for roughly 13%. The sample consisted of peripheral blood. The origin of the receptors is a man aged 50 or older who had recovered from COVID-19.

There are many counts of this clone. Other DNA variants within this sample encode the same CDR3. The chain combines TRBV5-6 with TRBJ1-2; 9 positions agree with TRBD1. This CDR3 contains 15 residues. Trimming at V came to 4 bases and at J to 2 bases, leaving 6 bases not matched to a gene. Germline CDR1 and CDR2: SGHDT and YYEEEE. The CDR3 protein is CASSPGQGINYGYTF. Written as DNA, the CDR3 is TGTGCCAGCAGCCCGGGACAGGGAATAAACTATGGCTACACCTTC.

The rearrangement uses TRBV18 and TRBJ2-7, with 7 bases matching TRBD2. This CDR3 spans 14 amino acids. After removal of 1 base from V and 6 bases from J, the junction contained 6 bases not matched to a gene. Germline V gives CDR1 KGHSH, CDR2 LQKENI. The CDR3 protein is CASSPLGGSGEQYF. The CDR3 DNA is TGTGCCAGCTCACCACTTGGCGGGAGCGGCGAGCAGTACTTC.

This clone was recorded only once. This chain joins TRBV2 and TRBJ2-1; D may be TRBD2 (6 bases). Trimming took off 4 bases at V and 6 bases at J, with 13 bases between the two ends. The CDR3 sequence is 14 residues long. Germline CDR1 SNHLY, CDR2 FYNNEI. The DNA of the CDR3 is TGTGCCAGCAGTGGATTAGCGGTCTTCAATGAGCAGTTCTTC. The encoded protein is CASSGLAVFNEQFF.

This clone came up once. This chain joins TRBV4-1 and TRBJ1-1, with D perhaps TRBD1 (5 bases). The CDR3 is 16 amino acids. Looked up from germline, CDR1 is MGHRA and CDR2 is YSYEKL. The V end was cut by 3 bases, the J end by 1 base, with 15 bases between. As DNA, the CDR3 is TGCGCCAGCAGCCACGTAAGGGGTCGCTCGAACACTGAAGCTTTCTTT. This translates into CASSHVRGRSNTEAFF.

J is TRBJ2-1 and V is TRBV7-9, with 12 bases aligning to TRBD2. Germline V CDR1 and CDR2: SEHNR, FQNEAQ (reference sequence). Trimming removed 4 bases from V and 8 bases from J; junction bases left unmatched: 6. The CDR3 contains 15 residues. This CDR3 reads CASSSGLAGSDEQFF. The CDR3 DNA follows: TGTGCCAGCAGCTCTGGACTAGCGGGATCGGATGAGCAGTTCTTC.

The CDR3 spells CASSLRESSRETIYEQYF. In nucleotides, the CDR3 is TGCGCCAGCAGCTTGCGCGAAAGTTCGCGGGAGACGATCTACGAGCAGTACTTC. The genes are TRBV5-1 and TRBJ2-7; 7 nucleotides align to TRBD2. The CDR3 totals 18 residues. CDR1 is SGHRS, CDR2 YFSETQ, per germline. With 1 base clipped from V and 3 bases from J, the junction kept 16 bases outside the gene matches.

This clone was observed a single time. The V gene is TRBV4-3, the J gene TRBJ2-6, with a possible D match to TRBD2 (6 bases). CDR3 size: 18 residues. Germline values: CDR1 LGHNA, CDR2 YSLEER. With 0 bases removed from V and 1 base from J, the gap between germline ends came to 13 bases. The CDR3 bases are TGCGCCAGCAGCCAAGAACGGCCGGGAGCGTCTGGGGCCAACGTCCTGACTTTC. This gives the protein CASSQERPGASGANVLTF.

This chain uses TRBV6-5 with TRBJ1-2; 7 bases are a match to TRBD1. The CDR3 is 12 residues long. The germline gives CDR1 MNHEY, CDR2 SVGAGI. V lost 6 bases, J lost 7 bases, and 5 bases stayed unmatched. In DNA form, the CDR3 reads TGTGCCAGCAGACAGGGGACTGGTGGCTACACCTTC. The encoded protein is CASRQGTGGYTF.

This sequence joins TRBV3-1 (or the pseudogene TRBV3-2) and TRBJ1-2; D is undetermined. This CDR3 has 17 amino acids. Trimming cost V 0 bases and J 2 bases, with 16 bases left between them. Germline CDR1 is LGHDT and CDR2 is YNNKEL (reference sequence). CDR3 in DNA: TGTGCCAGCAGCCAAGACCCCGTTCGCCCGGGAAACTATGGCTACACCTTC. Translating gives CASSQDPVRPGNYGYTF.

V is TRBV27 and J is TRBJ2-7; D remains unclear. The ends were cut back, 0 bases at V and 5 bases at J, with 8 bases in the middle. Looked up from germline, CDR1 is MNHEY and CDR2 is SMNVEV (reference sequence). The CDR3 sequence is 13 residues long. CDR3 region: CASSLSALHEQYF. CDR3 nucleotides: TGTGCCAGCAGTTTATCCGCACTTCACGAGCAGTACTTC.

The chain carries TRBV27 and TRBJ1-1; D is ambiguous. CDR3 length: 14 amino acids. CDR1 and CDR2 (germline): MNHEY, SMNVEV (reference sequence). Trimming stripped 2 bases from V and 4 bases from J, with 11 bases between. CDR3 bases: TGTGCCAGCAGTTTAAGGCACCGCGGCACTGAAGCTTTCTTT. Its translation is CASSLRHRGTEAFF.

The CDR3 sequence: CASTSSGRGNEQFF. The CDR3 bases are TGTGCCAGTACCTCTAGCGGGAGAGGCAATGAGCAGTTCTTC. This chain uses TRBV19 with TRBJ2-1, with 10 bases matching TRBD2. This CDR3 has 14 amino acids. With 7 bases clipped from V and 6 bases from J, the junction kept 6 bases outside the gene matches. Germline V gives CDR1 LNHDA, CDR2 SQIVND (reference sequence).

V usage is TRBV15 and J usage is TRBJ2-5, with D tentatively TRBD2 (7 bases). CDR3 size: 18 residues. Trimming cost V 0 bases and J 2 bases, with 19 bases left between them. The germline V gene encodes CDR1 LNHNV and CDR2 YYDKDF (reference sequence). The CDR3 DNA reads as TGTGCCACCAGCAGAGATCTGGGGGGGCGGACACAGCAAGAGACCCAGTACTTC. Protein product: CATSRDLGGRTQQETQYF.

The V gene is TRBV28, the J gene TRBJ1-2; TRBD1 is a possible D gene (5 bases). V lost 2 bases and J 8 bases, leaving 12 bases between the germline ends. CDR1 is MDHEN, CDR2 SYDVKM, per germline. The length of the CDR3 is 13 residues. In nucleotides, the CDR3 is TGTGCCAGCAGTTTAGGGGGGAGAGGAGGCTACACCTTC. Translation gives CASSLGGRGGYTF.

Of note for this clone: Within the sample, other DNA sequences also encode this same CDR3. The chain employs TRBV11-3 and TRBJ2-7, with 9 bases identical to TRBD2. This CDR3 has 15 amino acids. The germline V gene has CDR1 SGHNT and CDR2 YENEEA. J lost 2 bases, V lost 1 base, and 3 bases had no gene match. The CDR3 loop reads CASSLASGETYEQYF. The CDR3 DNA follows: TGTGCCAGCAGCTTAGCTAGCGGGGAGACCTACGAGCAGTACTTC.

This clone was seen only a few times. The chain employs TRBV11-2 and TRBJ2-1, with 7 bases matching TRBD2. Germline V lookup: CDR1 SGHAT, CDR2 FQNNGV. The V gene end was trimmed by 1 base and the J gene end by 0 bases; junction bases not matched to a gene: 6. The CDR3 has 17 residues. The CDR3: CASSLARLAGSYNEQFF. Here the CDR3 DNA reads TGTGCCAGCAGCTTAGCCCGACTAGCAGGCTCCTACAATGAGCAGTTCTTC.

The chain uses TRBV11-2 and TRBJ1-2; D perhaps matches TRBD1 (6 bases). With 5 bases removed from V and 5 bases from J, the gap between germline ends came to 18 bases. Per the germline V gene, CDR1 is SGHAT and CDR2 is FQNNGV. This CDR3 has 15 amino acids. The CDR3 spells CASSETGRGEYGYTF. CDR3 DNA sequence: TGTGCCAGCAGCGAAACAGGGAGAGGGGAGTATGGCTACACCTTC.

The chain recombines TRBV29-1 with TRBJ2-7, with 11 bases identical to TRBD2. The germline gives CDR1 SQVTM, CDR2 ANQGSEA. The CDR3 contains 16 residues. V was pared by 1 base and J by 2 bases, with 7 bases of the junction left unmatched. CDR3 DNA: TGCAGCGTTGAAGGGGTAGCGGGAGGGTCGACCTACGAGCAGTACTTC. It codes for CSVEGVAGGSTYEQYF.

The CDR3 is CASSAHQGGNTGELFF. CDR3 bases: TGTGCCAGCAGTGCCCATCAGGGAGGGAACACCGGGGAGCTGTTTTTT. The V gene is TRBV2, the J gene TRBJ2-2, with a tentative D call TRBD2 (6 bases). V lost 4 bases and J lost 1, with 13 bases in between. Germline lookup yields CDR1 SNHLY and CDR2 FYNNEI. The CDR3 is 16 amino acids. The variable domain in full, with the rest retrieved from reference TRBV2 and TRBJ2-2, is EPEVTQTPSHQVTQMGQEVILRCVPISNHLYFYWYRQILGQKVEFLVSFYNNEISEKSEIFDDQFSVERPDGSNFTLKIRSTKLEDSAMYFCASSAHQGGNTGELFFGEGSRLTVL.

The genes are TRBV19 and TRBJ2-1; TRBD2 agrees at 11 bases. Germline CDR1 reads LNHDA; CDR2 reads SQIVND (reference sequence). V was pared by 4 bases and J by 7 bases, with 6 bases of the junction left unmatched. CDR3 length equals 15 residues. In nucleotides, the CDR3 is TGTGCCAGTAGTACCCGAGGACTAGCGGGTAATGAGCAGTTCTTC. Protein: CASSTRGLAGNEQFF.

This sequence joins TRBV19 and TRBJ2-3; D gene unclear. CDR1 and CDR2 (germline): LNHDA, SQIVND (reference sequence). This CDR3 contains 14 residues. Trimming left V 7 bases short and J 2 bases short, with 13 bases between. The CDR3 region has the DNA TGTGCCAGTACCCAAGGAGTGCTCACAGATACGCAGTATTTT. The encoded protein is CASTQGVLTDTQYF.

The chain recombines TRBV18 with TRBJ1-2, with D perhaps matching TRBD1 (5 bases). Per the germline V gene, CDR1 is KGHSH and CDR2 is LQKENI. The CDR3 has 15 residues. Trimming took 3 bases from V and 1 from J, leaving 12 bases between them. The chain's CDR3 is CASSPQGLVNYGYTF. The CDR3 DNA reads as TGTGCCAGCTCACCCCAGGGTCTGGTTAACTATGGCTACACCTTC.

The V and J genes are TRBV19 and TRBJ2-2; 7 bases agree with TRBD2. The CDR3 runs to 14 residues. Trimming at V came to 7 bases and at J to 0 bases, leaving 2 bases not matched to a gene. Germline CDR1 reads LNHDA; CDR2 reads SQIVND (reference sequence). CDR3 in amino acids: CASKAGTNTGELFF. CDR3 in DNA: TGTGCCAGTAAAGCGGGAACGAACACCGGGGAGCTGTTTTTT.

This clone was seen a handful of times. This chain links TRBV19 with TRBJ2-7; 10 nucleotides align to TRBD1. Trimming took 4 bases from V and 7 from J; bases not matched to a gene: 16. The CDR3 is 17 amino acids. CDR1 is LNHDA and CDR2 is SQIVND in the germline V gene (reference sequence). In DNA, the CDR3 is TGTGCCAGTAGTACGAGGACAGGGGGGGCACCTCTGGAGGAGCAGTACTTC. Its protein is CASSTRTGGAPLEEQYF.

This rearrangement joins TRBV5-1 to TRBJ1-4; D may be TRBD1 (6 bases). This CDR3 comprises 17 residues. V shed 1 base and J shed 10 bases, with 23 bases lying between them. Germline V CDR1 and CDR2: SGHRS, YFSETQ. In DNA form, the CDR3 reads TGCGCCAGCAGCTTGTCCCCCAGGGGCCCTCTAGATGGAAAACTGTTTTTT. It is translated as CASSLSPRGPLDGKLFF.

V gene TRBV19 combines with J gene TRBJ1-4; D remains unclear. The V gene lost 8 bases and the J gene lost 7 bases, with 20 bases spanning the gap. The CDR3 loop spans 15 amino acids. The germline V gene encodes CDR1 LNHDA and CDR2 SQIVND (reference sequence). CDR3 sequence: CASRLTPFGFEKLFF. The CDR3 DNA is TGTGCCAGTCGCCTTACACCCTTCGGGTTTGAAAAACTGTTTTTT.

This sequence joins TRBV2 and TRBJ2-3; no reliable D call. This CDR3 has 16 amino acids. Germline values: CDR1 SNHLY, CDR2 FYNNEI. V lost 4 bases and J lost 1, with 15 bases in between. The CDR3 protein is CASSVGLPTGTDTQYF. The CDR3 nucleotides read TGTGCCAGCAGTGTTGGTCTCCCCACGGGCACAGATACGCAGTATTTT.

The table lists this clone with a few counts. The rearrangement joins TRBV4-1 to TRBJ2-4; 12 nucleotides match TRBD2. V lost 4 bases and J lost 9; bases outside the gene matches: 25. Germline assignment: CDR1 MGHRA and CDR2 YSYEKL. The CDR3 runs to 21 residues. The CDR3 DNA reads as TGCGCCAGCAGCCCCTCTTCGACTAGCGGGAGTCAAGGAATCAGTCGGTTCATTCAGTACTTC. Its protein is CASSPSSTSGSQGISRFIQYF.

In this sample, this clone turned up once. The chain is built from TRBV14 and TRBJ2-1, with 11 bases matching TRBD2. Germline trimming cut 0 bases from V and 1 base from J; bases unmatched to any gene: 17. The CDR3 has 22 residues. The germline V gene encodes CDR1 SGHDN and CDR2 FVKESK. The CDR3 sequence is CASSQDPRVLAGGPLSYNEQFF. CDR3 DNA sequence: TGTGCCAGCAGCCAAGATCCAAGGGTGCTAGCGGGGGGTCCCTTATCCTACAATGAGCAGTTCTTC.

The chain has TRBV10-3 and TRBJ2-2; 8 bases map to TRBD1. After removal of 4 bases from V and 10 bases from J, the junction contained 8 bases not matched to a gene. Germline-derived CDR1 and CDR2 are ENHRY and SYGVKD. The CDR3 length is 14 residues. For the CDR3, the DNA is TGTGCCATCAGTGCCCAACAGGGGGTGGTGGAGCTGTTTTTT. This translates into CAISAQQGVVELFF.

The CDR3 DNA sequence: TGCGCCAGCAGCTTGGAGGCAGGGGTGGGCAATGAGCAGTTCTTC. This encodes CASSLEAGVGNEQFF. V gene TRBV5-1 combines with J gene TRBJ2-1, with D perhaps matching TRBD1 (6 bases). Between the trimmed V and J ends, which lost 0 bases and 6 bases, there was a span of 13 bases. Germline V gene lookup returns CDR1 SGHRS and CDR2 YFSETQ. The CDR3 totals 15 residues.

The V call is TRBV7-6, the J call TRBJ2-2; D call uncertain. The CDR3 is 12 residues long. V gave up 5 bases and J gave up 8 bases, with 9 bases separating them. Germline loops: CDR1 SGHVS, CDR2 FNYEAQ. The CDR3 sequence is CASSPVRGELFF. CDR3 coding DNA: TGTGCCAGCAGCCCCGTTCGGGGGGAGCTGTTTTTT.